The entry below describes one T cell receptor (beta chain). Its antigen remains unknown. Only in-frame clones appear in the TCRdb table, and some are missing; sequencing was by immunoSEQ multiplex PCR. The sample carries roughly 46,000 clones, roughly four fifths recorded once. Chemo-refractory metastatic non-small-cell lung cancer patients received focal radiation with ipilimumab CTLA-4 blockade. Trimming shortened V by 3 bases and J by 0 bases, and 9 bases separated the two germline ends. The CDR3 length is 15 residues. Germline CDR1 reads SGDLS; CDR2 reads YYNGEE. This record belongs to a study of radiotherapy plus CTLA-4 blockade in lung cancer. Study findings and constraints: Early blood T cell clone changes and increased post-radiation serum interferon-beta were reportedly the strongest response predictors.

The source of this sequence is a human donor with non-small cell lung cancer who had stable disease on radiotherapy plus ipilimumab. Material: peripheral blood, obtained from a patient treated with radiotherapy plus ipilimumab. The chain combines TRBV9 with TRBJ1-4; D is undetermined. The chain's CDR3 is CASSASVATNEKLFF. Written as DNA, the CDR3 is TGTGCCAGCAGCGCTTCAGTAGCAACTAATGAAAAACTGTTTTTT. The entire variable domain, with the rest obtained from reference TRBV9 and TRBJ1-4, is as follows: DSGVTQTPKHLITATGQRVTLRCSPRSGDLSVYWYQQSLDQGLQFLIQYYNGEERAKGNILERFSAQQFPDLHSELNLSSLELGDSALYFCASSASVATNEKLFFGSGTQLSVL.